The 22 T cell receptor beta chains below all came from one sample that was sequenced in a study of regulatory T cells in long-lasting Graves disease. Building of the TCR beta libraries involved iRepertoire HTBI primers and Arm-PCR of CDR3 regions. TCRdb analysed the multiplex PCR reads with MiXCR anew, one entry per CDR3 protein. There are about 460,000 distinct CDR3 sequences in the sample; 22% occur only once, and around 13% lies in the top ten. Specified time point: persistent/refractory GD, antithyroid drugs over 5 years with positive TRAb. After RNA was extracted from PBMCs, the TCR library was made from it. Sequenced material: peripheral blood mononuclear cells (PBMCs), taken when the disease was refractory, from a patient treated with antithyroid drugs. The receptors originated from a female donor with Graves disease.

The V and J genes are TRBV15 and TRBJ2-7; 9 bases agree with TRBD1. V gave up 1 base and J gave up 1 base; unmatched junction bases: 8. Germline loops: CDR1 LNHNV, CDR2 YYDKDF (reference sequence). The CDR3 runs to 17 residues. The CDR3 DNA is TGTGCCACCAGCAGAGGAGGGCCCGGGACAGGGTCCTACGAGCAGTACTTC. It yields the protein CATSRGGPGTGSYEQYF.

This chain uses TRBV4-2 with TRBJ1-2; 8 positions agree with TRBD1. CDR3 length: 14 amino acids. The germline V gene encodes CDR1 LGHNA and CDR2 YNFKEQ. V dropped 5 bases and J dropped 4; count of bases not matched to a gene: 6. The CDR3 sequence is CASSSDRVGYGYTF. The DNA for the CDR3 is TGTGCCAGCAGCTCGGACAGGGTAGGCTATGGCTACACCTTC.

CDR3: CASSEAPDGSYEQYF. In DNA, the CDR3 is TGTGCCAGCAGTGAAGCCCCGGACGGGTCCTACGAGCAGTACTTC. The chain couples TRBV6-1 to TRBJ2-7; the D is unclear. This CDR3 has 15 residues. Germline values: CDR1 MNHNS, CDR2 SASEGT. Trimming cost V 0 bases and J 1 base, with 10 bases left between them.

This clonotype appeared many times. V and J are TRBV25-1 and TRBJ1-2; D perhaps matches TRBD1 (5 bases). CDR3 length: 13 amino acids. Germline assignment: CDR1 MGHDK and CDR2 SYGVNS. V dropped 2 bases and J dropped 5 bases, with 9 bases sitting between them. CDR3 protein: CASSETGGYGYTF. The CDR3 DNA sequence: TGTGCCAGCAGTGAAACGGGGGGATATGGCTACACCTTC.

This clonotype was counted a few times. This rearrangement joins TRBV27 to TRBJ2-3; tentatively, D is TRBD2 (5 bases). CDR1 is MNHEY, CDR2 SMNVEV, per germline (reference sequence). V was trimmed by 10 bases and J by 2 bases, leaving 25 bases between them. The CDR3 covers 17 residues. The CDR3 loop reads CAIAFRTPSPSTDTQYF. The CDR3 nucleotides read TGTGCCATCGCCTTTCGGACTCCCAGCCCCTCCACAGATACGCAGTATTTT.

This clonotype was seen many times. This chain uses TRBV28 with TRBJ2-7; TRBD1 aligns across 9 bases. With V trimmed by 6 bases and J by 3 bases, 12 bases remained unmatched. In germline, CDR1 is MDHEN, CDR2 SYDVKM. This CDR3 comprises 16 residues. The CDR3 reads CASRGQGPAQVYEQYF. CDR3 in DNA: TGTGCCAGCAGGGGACAGGGCCCTGCTCAGGTCTACGAGCAGTACTTC.

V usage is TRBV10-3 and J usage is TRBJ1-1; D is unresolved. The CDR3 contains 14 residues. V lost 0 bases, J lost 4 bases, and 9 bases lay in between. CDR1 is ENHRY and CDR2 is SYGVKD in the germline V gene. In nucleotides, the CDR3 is TGTGCCATCAGTGAGTCTGGAGCTGGCACTGAAGCTTTCTTT. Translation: CAISESGAGTEAFF.

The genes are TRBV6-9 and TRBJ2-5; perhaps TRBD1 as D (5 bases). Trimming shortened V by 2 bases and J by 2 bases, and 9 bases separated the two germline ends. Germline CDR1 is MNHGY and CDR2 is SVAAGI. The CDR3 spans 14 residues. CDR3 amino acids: CASSYGQGQETQYF. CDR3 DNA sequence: TGTGCCAGCAGTTATGGGCAGGGACAAGAGACCCAGTACTTC.

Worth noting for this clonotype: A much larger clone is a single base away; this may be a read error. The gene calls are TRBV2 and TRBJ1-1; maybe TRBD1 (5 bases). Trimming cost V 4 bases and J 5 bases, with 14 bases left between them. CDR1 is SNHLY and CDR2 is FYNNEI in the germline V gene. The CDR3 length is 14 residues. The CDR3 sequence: CASSGYRKDTEAFF. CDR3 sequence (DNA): TGTGCCAGCAGTGGTTACAGGAAGGATACTGAAGCTTTCTTT.

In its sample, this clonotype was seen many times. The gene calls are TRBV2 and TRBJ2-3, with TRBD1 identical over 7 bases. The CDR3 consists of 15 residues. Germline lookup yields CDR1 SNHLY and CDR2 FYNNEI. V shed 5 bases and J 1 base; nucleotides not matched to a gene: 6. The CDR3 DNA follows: TGTGCCAGCAGTACGGCCGGGACAGGCACAGATACGCAGTATTTT. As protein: CASSTAGTGTDTQYF.

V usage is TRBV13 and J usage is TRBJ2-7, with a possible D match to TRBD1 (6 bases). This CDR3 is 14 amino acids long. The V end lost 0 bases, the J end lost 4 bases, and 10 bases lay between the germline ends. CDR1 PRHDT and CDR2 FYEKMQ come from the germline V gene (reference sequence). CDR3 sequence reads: CASSLGGTPYEQYF. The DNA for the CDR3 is TGTGCCAGCAGCTTAGGGGGGACACCTTACGAGCAGTACTTC.

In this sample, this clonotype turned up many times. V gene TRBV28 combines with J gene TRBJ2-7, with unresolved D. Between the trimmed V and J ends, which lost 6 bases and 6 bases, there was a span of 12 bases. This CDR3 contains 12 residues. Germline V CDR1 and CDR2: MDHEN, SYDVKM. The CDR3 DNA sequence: TGTGCCAGCAGGCGCGCCCTAAGCGAGCAGTACTTC. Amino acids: CASRRALSEQYF.

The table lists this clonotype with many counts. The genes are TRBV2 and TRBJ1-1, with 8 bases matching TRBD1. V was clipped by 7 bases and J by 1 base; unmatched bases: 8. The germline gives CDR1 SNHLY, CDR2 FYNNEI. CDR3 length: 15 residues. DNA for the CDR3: TGTGCCAGCAACTCAGTGACAGGGGCGAACACTGAAGCTTTCTTT. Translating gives CASNSVTGANTEAFF. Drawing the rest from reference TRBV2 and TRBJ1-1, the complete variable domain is EPEVTQTPSHQVTQMGQEVILRCVPISNHLYFYWYRQILGQKVEFLVSFYNNEISEKSEIFDDQFSVERPDGSNFTLKIRSTKLEDSAMYFCASNSVTGANTEAFFGQGTRLTVV.

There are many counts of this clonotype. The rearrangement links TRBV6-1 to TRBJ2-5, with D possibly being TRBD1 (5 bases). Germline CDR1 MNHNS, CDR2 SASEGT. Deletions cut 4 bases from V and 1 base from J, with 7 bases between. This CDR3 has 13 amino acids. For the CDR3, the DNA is TGTGCCAGCAGTGGACAGTTCCAAGAGACCCAGTACTTC. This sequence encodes CASSGQFQETQYF.

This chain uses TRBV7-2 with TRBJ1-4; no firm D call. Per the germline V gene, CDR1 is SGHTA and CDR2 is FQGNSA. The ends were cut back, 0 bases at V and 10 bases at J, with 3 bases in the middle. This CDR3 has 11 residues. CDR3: CASSLAAKLFF. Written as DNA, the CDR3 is TGTGCCAGCAGCTTAGCAGCAAAACTGTTTTTT. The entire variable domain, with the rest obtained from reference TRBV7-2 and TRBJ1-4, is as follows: GAGVSQSPSNKVTEKGKDVELRCDPISGHTALYWYRQSLGQGLEFLIYFQGNSAPDKSGLPSDRFSAERTGGSVSTLTIQRTQQEDSAVYLCASSLAAKLFFGSGTQLSVL.

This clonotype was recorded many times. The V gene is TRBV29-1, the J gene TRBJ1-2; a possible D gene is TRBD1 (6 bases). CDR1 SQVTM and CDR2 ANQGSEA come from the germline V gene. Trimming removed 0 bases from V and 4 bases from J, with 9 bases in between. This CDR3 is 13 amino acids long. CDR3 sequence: CSVEDQGIYGYTF. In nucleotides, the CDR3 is TGCAGCGTTGAAGATCAGGGGATCTATGGCTACACCTTC. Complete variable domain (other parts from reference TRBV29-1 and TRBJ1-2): SAVISQKPSRDICQRGTSLTIQCQVDSQVTMMFWYRQQPGQSLTLIATANQGSEATYESGFVIDKFPISRPNLTFSTLTVSNMSPEDSSIYLCSVEDQGIYGYTFGSGTRLTVV.

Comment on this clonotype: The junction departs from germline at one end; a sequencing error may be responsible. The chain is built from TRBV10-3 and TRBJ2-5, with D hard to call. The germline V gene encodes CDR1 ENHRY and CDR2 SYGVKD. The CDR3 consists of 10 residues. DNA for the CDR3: TGTGCCATCGGGCAAGAGACCCGGTACTTC. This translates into CAIGQETRYF.

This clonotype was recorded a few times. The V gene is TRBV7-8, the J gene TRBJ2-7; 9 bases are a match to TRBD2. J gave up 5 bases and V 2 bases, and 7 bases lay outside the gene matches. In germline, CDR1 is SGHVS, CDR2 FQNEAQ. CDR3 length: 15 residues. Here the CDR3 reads CASSLRGLALNEQYF. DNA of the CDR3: TGTGCCAGCAGCTTACGCGGACTAGCGTTGAACGAGCAGTACTTC.

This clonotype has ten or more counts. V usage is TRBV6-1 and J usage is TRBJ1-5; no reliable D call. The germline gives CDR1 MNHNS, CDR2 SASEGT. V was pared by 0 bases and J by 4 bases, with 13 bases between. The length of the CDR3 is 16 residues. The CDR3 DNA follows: TGTGCCAGCAGTGAAGCAGGCAGCCATATAAATCAGCCCCAGCATTTT. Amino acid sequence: CASSEAGSHINQPQHF.

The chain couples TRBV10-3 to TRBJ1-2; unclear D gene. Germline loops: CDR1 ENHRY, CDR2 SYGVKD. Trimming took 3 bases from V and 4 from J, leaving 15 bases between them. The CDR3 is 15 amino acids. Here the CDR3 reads CAISDRSSDFYGYTF. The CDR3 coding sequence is TGTGCCATCAGTGATAGGTCGTCAGATTTCTATGGCTACACCTTC.

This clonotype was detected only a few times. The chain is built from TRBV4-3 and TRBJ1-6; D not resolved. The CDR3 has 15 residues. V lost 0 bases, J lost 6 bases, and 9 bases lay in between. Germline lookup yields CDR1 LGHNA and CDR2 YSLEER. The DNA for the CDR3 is TGCGCCAGCAGCCAAGAAGCCGTACTTAATTCACCCCTCCACTTT. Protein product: CASSQEAVLNSPLHF.

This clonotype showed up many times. The CDR3 bases are TGTGCCAGCAGCCGAAGGACAGGGGCCGGCAATCTCTATGGCTACACCTTC. Its protein is CASSRRTGAGNLYGYTF. The chain employs TRBV11-2 and TRBJ1-2, with 9 bases fitting TRBD1. Germline V lookup: CDR1 SGHAT, CDR2 FQNNGV. V trimming: 5 bases; J trimming: 4 bases; junction bases outside the gene matches: 14. CDR3 size: 17 residues. The full variable domain, completed using reference TRBV11-2 and TRBJ1-2, is EAGVAQSPRYKIIEKRQSVAFWCNPISGHATLYWYQQILGQGPKLLIQFQNNGVVDDSQLPKDRFSAERLKGVDSTLKIQPAKLEDSAVYLCASSRRTGAGNLYGYTFGSGTRLTVV.